This T cell receptor (beta chain) was found in a study of human T cells and chemical hapten exposure. With 5 bases removed from V and 2 bases from J, the gap between germline ends came to 9 bases. The CDR3 extends over 13 amino acids. Germline V gene sequence: CDR1 MNHEY, CDR2 SMNVEV (reference sequence). From the RACE reads, TCRdb called clonotypes with MiXCR, one entry per CDR3 protein. The sample lists about 400,000 distinct CDR3 sequences; about 6% were seen once. This clonotype was seen at least ten times. Time point meaning: patch test 2, 6 weeks after DPC sensitization. The treatment here: therapeutic diphenylcyclopropenone sensitization with weekly scalp DPC.

The chain carries TRBV27 and TRBJ1-1; D may be TRBD1 (6 bases). The source material was whole blood, sampled in connection with sensitization to the hapten diphenylcyclopropenone (DPC). The origin of this receptor is a woman under 30 with alopecia areata. Some clones in this sample may be carry-over from other donors' samples. The CDR3 spells CASSTRGNTEAFF. In DNA form, the CDR3 reads TGTGCCAGCAGTACCAGGGGTAACACTGAAGCTTTCTTT.